Listed below are T cell receptor beta chains from one sample, sequenced in a study of blood T cell repertoires in COVID-19. Repertoires were generated with immunoSEQ multiplex PCR, while TCRdb's copy carries only in-frame clones and drops some. The sample shows 210,000 or so clones, more than 75% of them seen only once. The sample consisted of PBMCs or T cells enriched from blood (not recorded which). All receptors derive from a woman aged 40 to 50 with acute COVID-19. Each CDR3 is given with its conserved first and last residue. Fields, in order: clone size, J gene, V gene, CDR3 protein. Size tells how often a clone was seen (once, few, many) or the class of an expanded clone, and some rows leave it out.

abundance: NA
j_gene: TRBJ2-3
v_gene: TRBV10-1
CDR3aa: CASRGTDLAHLSTDTQYF

abundance: NA
j_gene: TRBJ2-1
v_gene: TRBV7-2
CDR3aa: CASTLAMGPFVNNEQFF

abundance: NA
j_gene: TRBJ1-4
v_gene: TRBV2
CDR3aa: CASSEEVYANEKLFF

abundance: NA
j_gene: TRBJ1-5
v_gene: TRBV28
CDR3aa: CASSLGQRSNQPQHF

abundance: NA
j_gene: TRBJ2-6
v_gene: TRBV11-1
CDR3aa: CASSSSGRSGANVLTF

abundance: once
j_gene: TRBJ1-2
v_gene: TRBV2
CDR3aa: CASSWDSSANYGYTF

abundance: NA
j_gene: TRBJ2-3
v_gene: TRBV13
CDR3aa: CASSSSRGGQLNTQYF

abundance: NA
j_gene: TRBJ1-2
v_gene: TRBV5-5
CDR3aa: CASSLGGGSNYGYTF

abundance: once
j_gene: TRBJ1-1
v_gene: TRBV20-1
CDR3aa: CSASRDRGTEAFF

abundance: NA
j_gene: TRBJ1-1
v_gene: TRBV27
CDR3aa: CASSGGTTEAFF

abundance: NA
j_gene: TRBJ2-7
v_gene: TRBV28
CDR3aa: CASRAGGNEQYF